This TCR beta chain was identified in a study of a mutant IDH1 vaccine in newly diagnosed glioma. Study in general: Sex among treated patients split approximately 62% male, roughly 38% female; mean age was roughly 40 years. Radiotherapy, temozolomide, or both had been given previously, and both were given to most.

Sequenced by immunoSEQ multiplex PCR; TCRdb stores in-frame clones only, minus some. Of about 24,000 clones listed, approximately 90% are singletons. Described time point: baseline, week 1 (first vaccination visit). Sample treatment: pre-vaccination baseline after standard-of-care therapy. Patients carried new grade 3 or 4 IDH1-mutant astrocytomas lacking nuclear ATRX. The specimen was PBMCs, collected from a glioma patient treated with radiotherapy, temozolomide or both. This clonotype was obtained from a man younger than 40 with glioma.

The CDR3 here is CSAAGTEAFF. The DNA for the CDR3 is TGCAGCGCCGCGGGCACTGAAGCTTTCTTT. The genes are TRBV29-1 and TRBJ1-1; D gene uncertain. Germline V gene sequence: CDR1 SQVTM, CDR2 ANQGSEA. Between the trimmed V and J ends, which lost 7 bases and 4 bases, there was a span of 7 bases. The length of the CDR3 is 10 residues.